This TCR beta chain was identified during a study of neoadjuvant anti-PD-1 for oral cavity cancer. As for the study in general: Nivolumab at 3 mg/kg was mostly given biweekly, three to four doses, pre-surgery. Study observations and caveats: Higher pretreatment Treg/Th17 ratios tracked higher pretreatment blood clonality. Expansion of preexisting intratumoral clones was suggested to aid response.

Survey sequencing of tumors mostly used 4 to 5 ug DNA, two replicates. The protocol was immunoSEQ multiplex PCR, while the TCRdb copy is restricted to in-frame clones and leaves out a portion. The sample shows about 37,000 clones, 35% to 45% of them seen only once. The CDR3 loop spans 13 amino acids. Trimming shortened V by 0 bases and J by 4 bases, and 9 bases separated the two germline ends. Germline lookup yields CDR1 GTSNPN and CDR2 SVGIG (reference sequence). Remarks on this clone: Its antigen is not known.

Time point described: after neoadjuvant nivolumab, at surgical resection. The chain has TRBV30 and TRBJ1-2; D unclear. The specimen comprised tumor tissue, sampled after nivolumab (anti-PD-1) treatment. This TCR was sampled from a person between 35 and 79 years old with oral cavity squamous cell carcinoma. CDR3 residues: CAWSVRRAYGYTF. CDR3 sequence (DNA): TGTGCCTGGAGTGTACGACGGGCCTATGGCTACACCTTC.